Given below is one T cell receptor beta chain in context. The data derive from a study of low-dose radiotherapy and immunotherapy resistance in tumors. On the study more broadly: A dose of 1 Gy per fraction every two weeks went to Cohort 2, totaling 13 Gy over 26 weeks. Study patients were administered oral aspirin at 300 mg daily for four cycles from cycle 1 day 1. Both TCRalpha and TCRbeta chains were reverse transcribed with V-gene-specific primers.

Germline values: CDR1 SEHNR, CDR2 FQNEAQ (reference sequence). With 5 bases removed from V and 7 bases from J, the gap between germline ends came to 17 bases. This CDR3 comprises 14 residues. TCR amplification involved around 22 PCR cycles with a constant-region primer and V-primer adapter. Amplification (by in vitro transcription) was performed on isolated mRNA. TCRdb used MiXCR to reprocess the reads, holding one entry per CDR3 protein. The data contain under 60,000 distinct CDR3 sequences, roughly a third of them seen just once; the ten biggest clones take up 8% to 9%. The time point is: after trial treatment. Treatment indicated: LDRT plus nivolumab, ipilimumab, low-dose cyclophosphamide and aspirin (RACIN trial).

The J gene is TRBJ2-5, the V gene TRBV7-9; D gene unclear. This TCR was sampled from a male donor with rectosigmoid adenocarcinoma. Sequenced here: PBMCs, sampled after low-dose radiotherapy plus immunotherapy. CDR3 nucleotides: TGTGCCAGCAGCGAGGCGCAATTTCAACCGACCCAGTACTTC. Translating it yields CASSEAQFQPTQYF.